The TCR beta chain described here comes from a study of T cell responses to AZD1222 COVID-19 vaccine. Details on this clone: The antigen remains undetermined.

The assay was immunoSEQ multiplex PCR, and TCRdb's table has in-frame clones only and misses some. The sample yields some 120,000 clones, 80% to 90% seen once. Study-level findings and limits: Among the donors, most were white British and more were female, and clonal diversity was possibly underestimated.

CDR1 is MNHEY and CDR2 is SMNVEV in the germline V gene (reference sequence). The length of the CDR3 is 14 residues. V lost 1 base and J 5 bases, leaving 8 bases between the germline ends. The source is an adult in good health. The specimen comprised peripheral blood, sampled on day 0 of AZD1222 vaccination. The rearrangement links TRBV27 to TRBJ1-4; D might be TRBD1 (6 bases). In DNA form, the CDR3 reads TGTGCCAGCAGTTTATTCAGGGGCAATGAAAAACTGTTTTTT. It is translated as CASSLFRGNEKLFF.